This passage covers 5 T cell receptor beta chains from one sample sequenced in a study of cytomegalovirus exposure and HLA in healthy donors. The PCR ran on 60 Vbeta and 13 Jbeta primers. Repertoires were generated with immunoSEQ multiplex PCR, while TCRdb's copy carries only in-frame clones and drops some. The data show more than 80,000 clones, more than 65% seen once. The sample consisted of PBMCs. The receptors derive from a human donor in good health.

The chain has TRBV29-1 and TRBJ2-7; D is perhaps TRBD1 (6 bases). The germline V and J ends were trimmed by 4 bases and 6 bases, with 10 bases remaining between them. The germline gives CDR1 SQVTM, CDR2 ANQGSEA. The CDR3 length is 11 residues. CDR3 loop: CSVVSGVEQYF. The CDR3 region has the DNA TGCAGCGTTGTATCAGGGGTCGAGCAGTACTTC.

The rearrangement links TRBV19 to TRBJ1-4, with a possible D match to TRBD1 (6 bases). The CDR3 spans 14 residues. Germline loops: CDR1 LNHDA, CDR2 SQIVND (reference sequence). Deletions cut 3 bases from V and 11 bases from J, with 16 bases between. The CDR3 DNA reads TGTGCCAGTAGTATGGGGCAGGGGAAGGGGAAACTGTTTTTT. Translated, it gives CASSMGQGKGKLFF.

This clone was seen a few times. V and J are TRBV25-1 and TRBJ2-6; possible D gene TRBD2, 5 bases. The CDR3 covers 18 residues. The V end lost 0 bases, the J end lost 2 bases, and 14 bases lay between the germline ends. Germline CDR1 is MGHDK and CDR2 is SYGVNS. CDR3 nucleotide sequence: TGTGCCAGCAGTGAATATATTCTACCGGGAACTGGGGCCAACGTCCTGACTTTC. Protein sequence: CASSEYILPGTGANVLTF.

The J gene is TRBJ1-2, the V gene TRBV2; D gene ambiguous. From germline, CDR1 is SNHLY and CDR2 FYNNEI. V was trimmed by 8 bases and J by 2 bases, leaving 12 bases between them. CDR3 size: 13 residues. The CDR3 DNA sequence: TGTGCCAGCGACCGGGGTCGCAACTATGGCTACACCTTC. Its translation: CASDRGRNYGYTF. The full variable domain, completed using reference TRBV2 and TRBJ1-2, is EPEVTQTPSHQVTQMGQEVILRCVPISNHLYFYWYRQILGQKVEFLVSFYNNEISEKSEIFDDQFSVERPDGSNFTLKIRSTKLEDSAMYFCASDRGRNYGYTFGSGTRLTVV.

A word on this clone: Sequence at one end of the junction differs from germline and may be a read error. The chain employs TRBV7-9 and TRBJ1-1; TRBD1 is a possible D gene (5 bases). In germline, CDR1 is SEHNR, CDR2 FQNEAQ (reference sequence). The CDR3 sequence is 14 residues long. The CDR3 DNA reads as TGTTCCAGCAGCCCGCGGGGGGGGAACACTGAAGCTTTCTTT. Encoded protein: CSSSPRGGNTEAFF. The full variable domain, its missing parts supplied by reference TRBV7-9 and TRBJ1-1, is DTGVSQNPRHKITKRGQNVTFRCDPISEHNRLYWYRQTLGQGPEFLTYFQNEAQLEKSRLLSDRFSAERPKGSFSTLEIQRTEQGDSAMYLCSSSPRGGNTEAFFGQGTRLTVV.